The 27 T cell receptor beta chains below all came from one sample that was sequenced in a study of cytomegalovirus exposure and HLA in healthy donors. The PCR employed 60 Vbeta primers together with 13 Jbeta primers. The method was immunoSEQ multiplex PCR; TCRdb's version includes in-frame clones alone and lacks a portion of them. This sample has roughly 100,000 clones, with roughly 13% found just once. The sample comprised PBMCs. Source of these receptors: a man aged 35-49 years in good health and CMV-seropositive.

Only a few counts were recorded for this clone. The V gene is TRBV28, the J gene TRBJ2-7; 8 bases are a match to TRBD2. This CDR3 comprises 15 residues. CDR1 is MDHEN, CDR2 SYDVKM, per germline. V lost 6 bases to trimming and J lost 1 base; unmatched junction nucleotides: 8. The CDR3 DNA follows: TGTGCCAGCAGAATTAGCGGGGAGAGATCCTACGAGCAGTACTTC. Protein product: CASRISGERSYEQYF.

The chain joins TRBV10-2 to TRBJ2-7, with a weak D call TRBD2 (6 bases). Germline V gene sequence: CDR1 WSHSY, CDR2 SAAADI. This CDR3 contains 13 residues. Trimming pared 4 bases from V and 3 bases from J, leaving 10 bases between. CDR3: CASSGPGGYEQYF. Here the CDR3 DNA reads TGCGCCAGCAGTGGTCCCGGGGGCTACGAGCAGTACTTC.

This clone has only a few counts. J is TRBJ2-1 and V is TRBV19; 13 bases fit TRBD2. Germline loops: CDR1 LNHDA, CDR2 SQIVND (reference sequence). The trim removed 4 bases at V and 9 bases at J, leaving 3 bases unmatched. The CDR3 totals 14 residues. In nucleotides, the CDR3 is TGTGCCAGTAGTACAGGGACTAGCGGGACTGAGCAGTTCTTC. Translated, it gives CASSTGTSGTEQFF.

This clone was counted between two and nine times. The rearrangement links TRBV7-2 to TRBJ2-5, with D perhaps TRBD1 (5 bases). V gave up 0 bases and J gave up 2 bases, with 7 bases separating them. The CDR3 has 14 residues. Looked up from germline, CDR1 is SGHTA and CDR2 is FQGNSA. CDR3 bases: TGTGCCAGCAGCTTAGCGACAGCTCAAGAGACCCAGTACTTC. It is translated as CASSLATAQETQYF.

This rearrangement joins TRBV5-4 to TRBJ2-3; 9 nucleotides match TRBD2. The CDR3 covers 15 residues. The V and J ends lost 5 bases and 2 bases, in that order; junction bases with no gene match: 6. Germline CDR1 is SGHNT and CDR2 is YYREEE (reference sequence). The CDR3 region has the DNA TGTGCCAGCAGACCCGGGGGACTAGCCACAGATACGCAGTATTTT. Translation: CASRPGGLATDTQYF.

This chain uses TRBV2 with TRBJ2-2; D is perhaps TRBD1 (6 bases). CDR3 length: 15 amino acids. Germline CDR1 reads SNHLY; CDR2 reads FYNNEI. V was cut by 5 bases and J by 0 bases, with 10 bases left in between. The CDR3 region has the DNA TGTGCCAGCAGTCGGGACACAGCGAACACCGGGGAGCTGTTTTTT. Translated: CASSRDTANTGELFF.

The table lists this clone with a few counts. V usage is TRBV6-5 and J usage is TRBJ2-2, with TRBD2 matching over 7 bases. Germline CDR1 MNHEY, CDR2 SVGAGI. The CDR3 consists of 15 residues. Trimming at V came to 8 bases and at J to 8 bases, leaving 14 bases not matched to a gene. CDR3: CASRGGRTGPGELFF. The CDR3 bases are TGTGCCAGCCGGGGCGGGAGAACGGGACCAGGGGAGCTGTTTTTT.

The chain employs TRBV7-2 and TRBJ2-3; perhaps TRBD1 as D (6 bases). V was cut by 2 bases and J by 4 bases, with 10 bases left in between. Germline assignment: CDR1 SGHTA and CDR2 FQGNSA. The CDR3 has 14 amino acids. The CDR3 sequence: CASSLKWGPDTQYF. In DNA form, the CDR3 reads TGTGCCAGCAGCTTAAAATGGGGGCCAGATACGCAGTATTTT.

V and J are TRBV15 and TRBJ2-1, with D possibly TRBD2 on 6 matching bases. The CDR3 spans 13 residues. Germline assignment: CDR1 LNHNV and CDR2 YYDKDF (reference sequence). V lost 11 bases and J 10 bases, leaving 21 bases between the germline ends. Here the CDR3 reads CAPSGWTAGEQFF. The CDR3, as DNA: TGTGCCCCCTCGGGTTGGACTGCGGGAGAGCAGTTCTTC.

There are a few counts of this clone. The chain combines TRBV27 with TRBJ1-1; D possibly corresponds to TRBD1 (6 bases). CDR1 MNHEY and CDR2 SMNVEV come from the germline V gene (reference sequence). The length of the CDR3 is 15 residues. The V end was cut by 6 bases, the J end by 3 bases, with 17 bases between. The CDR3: CASSPFVDSYTEAFF. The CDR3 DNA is TGTGCCAGCAGCCCTTTCGTGGACAGCTACACTGAAGCTTTCTTT.

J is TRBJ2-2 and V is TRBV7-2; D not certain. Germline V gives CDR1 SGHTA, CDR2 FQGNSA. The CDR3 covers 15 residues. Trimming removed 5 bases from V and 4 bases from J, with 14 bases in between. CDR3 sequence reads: CASSLVPQATGELFF. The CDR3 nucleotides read TGTGCCAGCAGCCTAGTTCCGCAGGCCACCGGGGAGCTGTTTTTT. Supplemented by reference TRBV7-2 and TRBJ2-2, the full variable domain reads GAGVSQSPSNKVTEKGKDVELRCDPISGHTALYWYRQSLGQGLEFLIYFQGNSAPDKSGLPSDRFSAERTGGSVSTLTIQRTQQEDSAVYLCASSLVPQATGELFFGEGSRLTVL.

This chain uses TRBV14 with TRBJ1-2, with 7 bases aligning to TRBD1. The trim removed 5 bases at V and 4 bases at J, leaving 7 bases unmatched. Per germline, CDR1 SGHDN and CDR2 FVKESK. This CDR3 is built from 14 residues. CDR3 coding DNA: TGTGCCAGCAGCTACCAACCAGGGGGCTATGGCTACACCTTC. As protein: CASSYQPGGYGYTF.

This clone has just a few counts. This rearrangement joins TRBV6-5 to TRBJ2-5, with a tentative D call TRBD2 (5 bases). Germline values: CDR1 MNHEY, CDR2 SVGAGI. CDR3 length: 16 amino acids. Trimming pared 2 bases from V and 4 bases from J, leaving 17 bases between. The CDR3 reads CASSYTHYSGRETQYF. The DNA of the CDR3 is TGTGCCAGCAGTTACACCCACTACTCTGGGAGAGAGACCCAGTACTTC.

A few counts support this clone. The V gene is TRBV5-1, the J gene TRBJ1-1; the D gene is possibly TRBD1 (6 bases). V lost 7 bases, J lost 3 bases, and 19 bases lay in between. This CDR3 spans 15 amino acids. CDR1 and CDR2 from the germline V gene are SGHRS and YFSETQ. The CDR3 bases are TGCGCCAGCCGGTGGACAGCAGGGTTGGACACTGAAGCTTTCTTT. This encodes CASRWTAGLDTEAFF.

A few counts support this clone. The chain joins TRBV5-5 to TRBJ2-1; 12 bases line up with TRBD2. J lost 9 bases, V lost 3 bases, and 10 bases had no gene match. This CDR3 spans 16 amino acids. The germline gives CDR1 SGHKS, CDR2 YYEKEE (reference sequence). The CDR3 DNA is TGTGCCAGCAGCTGGAGACTAGCGGGAGAACCCCTTGAGCAGTTCTTC. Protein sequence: CASSWRLAGEPLEQFF.

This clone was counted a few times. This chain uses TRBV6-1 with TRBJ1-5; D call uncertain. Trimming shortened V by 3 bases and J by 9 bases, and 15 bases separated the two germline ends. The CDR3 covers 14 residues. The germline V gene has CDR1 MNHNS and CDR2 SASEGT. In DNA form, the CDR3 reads TGTGCCAGCAGTGAGGGCGGGGAGGCTCGGCCCCAGCATTTT. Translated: CASSEGGEARPQHF.

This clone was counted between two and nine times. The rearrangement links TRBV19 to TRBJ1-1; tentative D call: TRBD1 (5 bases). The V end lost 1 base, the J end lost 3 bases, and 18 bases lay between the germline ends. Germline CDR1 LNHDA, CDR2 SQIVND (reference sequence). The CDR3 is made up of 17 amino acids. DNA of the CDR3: TGTGCCAGTAGTATAGCCACGGACTGGTGGGGGGACACTGAAGCTTTCTTT. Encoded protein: CASSIATDWWGDTEAFF.

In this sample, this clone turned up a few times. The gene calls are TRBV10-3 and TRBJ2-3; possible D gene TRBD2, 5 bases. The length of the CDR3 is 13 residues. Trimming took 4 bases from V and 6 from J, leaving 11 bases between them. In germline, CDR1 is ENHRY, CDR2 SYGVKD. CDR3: CAISGAVTDTQYF. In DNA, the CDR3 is TGTGCCATCAGTGGAGCGGTGACGGATACGCAGTATTTT.

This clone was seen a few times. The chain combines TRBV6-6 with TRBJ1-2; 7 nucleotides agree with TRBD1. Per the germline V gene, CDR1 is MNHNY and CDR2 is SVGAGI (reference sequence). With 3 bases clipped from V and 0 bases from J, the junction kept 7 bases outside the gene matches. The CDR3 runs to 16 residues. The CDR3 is CASSYPGQDTNYGYTF. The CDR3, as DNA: TGTGCCAGCAGTTATCCCGGACAGGACACTAACTATGGCTACACCTTC.

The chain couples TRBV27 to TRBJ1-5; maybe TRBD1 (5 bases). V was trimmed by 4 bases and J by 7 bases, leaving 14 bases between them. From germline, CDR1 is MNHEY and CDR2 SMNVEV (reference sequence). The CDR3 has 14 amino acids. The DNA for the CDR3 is TGTGCCAGCAGTTCCTATACGGGGGACCAGCCCCAGCATTTT. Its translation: CASSSYTGDQPQHF.

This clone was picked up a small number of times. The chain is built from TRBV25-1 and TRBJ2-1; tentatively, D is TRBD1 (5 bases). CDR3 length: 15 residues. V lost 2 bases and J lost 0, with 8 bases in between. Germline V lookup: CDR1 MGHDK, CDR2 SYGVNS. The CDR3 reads CASSEGQGSYNEQFF. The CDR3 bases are TGTGCCAGCAGTGAAGGCCAGGGCTCCTACAATGAGCAGTTCTTC.

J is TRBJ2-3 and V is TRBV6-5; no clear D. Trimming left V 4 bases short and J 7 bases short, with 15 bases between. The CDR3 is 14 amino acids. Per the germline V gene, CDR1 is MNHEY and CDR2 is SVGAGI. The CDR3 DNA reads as TGTGCCAGCAGTTTAGCTTATGATGGTTATACGCAGTATTTT. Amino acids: CASSLAYDGYTQYF.

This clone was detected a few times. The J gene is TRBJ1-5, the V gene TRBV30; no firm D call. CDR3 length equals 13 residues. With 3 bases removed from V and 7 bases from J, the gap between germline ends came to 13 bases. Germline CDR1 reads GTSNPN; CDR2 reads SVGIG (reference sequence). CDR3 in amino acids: CAWSPTPGQPQHF. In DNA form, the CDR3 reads TGTGCCTGGAGCCCGACACCTGGGCAGCCCCAGCATTTT. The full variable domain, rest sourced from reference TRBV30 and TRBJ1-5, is SQTIHQWPATLVQPVGSPLSLECTVEGTSNPNLYWYRQAAGRGLQLLFYSVGIGQISSEVPQNLSASRPQDRQFILSSKKLLLSDSGFYLCAWSPTPGQPQHFGDGTRLSIL.

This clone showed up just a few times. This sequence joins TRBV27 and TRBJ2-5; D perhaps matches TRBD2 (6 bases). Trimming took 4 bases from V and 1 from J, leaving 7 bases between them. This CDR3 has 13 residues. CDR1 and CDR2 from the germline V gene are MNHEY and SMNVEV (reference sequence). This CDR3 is CASSWGGQETQYF. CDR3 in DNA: TGTGCCAGCAGTTGGGGAGGCCAAGAGACCCAGTACTTC.

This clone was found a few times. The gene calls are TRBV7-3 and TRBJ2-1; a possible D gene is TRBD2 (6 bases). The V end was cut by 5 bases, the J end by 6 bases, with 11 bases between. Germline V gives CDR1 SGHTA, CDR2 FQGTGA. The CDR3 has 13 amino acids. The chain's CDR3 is CASSPGLSNEQFF. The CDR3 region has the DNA TGTGCCAGCAGCCCGGGACTCAGCAATGAGCAGTTCTTC.

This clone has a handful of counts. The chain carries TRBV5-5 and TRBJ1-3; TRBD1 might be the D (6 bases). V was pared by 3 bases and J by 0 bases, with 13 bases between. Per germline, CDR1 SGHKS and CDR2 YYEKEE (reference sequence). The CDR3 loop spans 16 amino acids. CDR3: CASSSGTWNSGNTIYF. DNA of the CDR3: TGTGCCAGCAGCTCGGGGACATGGAACTCTGGAAACACCATATATTTT.

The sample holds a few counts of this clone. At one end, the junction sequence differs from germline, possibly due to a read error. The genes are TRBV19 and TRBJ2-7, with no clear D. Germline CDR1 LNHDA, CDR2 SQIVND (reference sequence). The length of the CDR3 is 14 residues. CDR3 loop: CARSPLEYHYEQYF. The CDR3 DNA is TGTGCCCGTAGCCCTCTCGAGTACCACTACGAGCAGTACTTC.